The sequence of this TCR beta chain was determined in a study of shared clonotypes between healthy human individuals. In the study overall: Used for every donor were three CD4 naive, three CD4 memory, two CD8 naive and one CD8 memory plate.

Profiled with immunoSEQ multiplex PCR; TCRdb holds only in-frame clones, not every one. The sample includes some 2.3 million clones, roughly 93% of them seen just once. The receptor was isolated from a man aged 18 to 29 in good health. Some clones in this sample may be carry-over from other donors' samples. What was sequenced was naive CD4+ T cells from PBMCs. Subset described: CD45RA+ positively selected.

CDR3 in DNA: TGTGCCAGCAGTTCCCCGATTGGGAATCTCAATCAGCCCCAGCATTTT. Amino acid sequence: CASSSPIGNLNQPQHF. The J gene is TRBJ1-5, the V gene TRBV28; D is unresolved. The V gene lost 4 bases and the J gene lost 3 bases, with 16 bases spanning the gap. The V gene's germline CDR1 is MDHEN and CDR2 SYDVKM. The CDR3 extends over 16 amino acids.